This T cell receptor (beta chain) was sequenced in a study of STAT5B mutations in CD4+ large granular lymphocyte leukemia. Whole-study results and caveats: Without HLA matching, higher CD4+ than CD8+ T-LGLL clonality could reflect small sample size.

TCRdb's table, derived via immunoSEQ multiplex PCR, lists solely in-frame clones and lacks some. The profile covers around 4,000 clones, with 76% appearing a single time and about 74% taken by the ten largest. On this clone: What it binds is not known.

This CDR3 has 19 amino acids. Germline V CDR1 and CDR2: SGHNT, YYREEE (reference sequence). The V segment lost 0 bases and the J segment 0 bases; nucleotides outside the gene matches: 8. Bead-separated CD4+, CD4+CD8+, CD57+ or CD56+ fractions, or PBMC, were used. The source of this sequence is a man between 65 and 85 years old with CD4+ T-cell large granular lymphocyte leukemia. Sequencing was carried out using PBMCs. The V call is TRBV5-4, the J call TRBJ2-7, with 14 bases fitting TRBD2. CDR3 coding DNA: TGTGCCAGCAGCTTGGCGGGGACTAGCGGGGGAGGAGACTCCTACGAGCAGTACTTC. Protein sequence: CASSLAGTSGGGDSYEQYF.